The clone carrying this T cell receptor beta chain was found many times. The V and J ends lost 8 bases and 3 bases respectively, with 7 bases between them. The CDR3 has 12 amino acids. In germline, CDR1 is SGHVS, CDR2 FQNEAQ. Amplification from RNA transcripts yielded the TCR beta CDR3 regions. A first-round RT-PCR used HTBI primers, followed by a second-round multiplex PCR. Each CDR3 protein is one row after TCRdb ran MiXCR on the multiplex PCR reads. The sample has 350,000 to 400,000 distinct CDR3 sequences, approximately 20% seen once. This sample stems from a study of Graves' ophthalmopathy and Graves' hyperthyroidism.

The sequencing sample was made of peripheral blood. This TCR derives from a woman under 30 with Graves' ophthalmopathy. The V gene is TRBV7-8, the J gene TRBJ2-2, with TRBD2 as a possible D gene (5 bases). The CDR3 sequence is CASGGYTGELFF. As DNA, the CDR3 is TGTGCCAGCGGCGGGTACACCGGGGAGCTGTTTTTT.